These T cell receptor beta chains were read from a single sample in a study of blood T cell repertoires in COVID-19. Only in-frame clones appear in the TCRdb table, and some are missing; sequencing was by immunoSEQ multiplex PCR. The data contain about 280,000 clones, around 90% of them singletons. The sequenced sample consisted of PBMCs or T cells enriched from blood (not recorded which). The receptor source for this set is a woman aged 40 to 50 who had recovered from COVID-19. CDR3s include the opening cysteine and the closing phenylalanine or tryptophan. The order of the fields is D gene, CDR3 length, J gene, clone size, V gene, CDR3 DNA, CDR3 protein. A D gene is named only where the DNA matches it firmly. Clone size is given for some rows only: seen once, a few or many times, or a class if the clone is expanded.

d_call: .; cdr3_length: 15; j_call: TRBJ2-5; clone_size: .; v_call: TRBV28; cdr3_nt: TGTGCCAGCAGTTTGGCAGGGAACACCCAAGAGACCCAGTACTTC; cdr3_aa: CASSLAGNTQETQYF
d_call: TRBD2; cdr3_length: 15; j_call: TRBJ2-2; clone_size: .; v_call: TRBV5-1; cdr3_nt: TGCGCCAGCAGCTTGAGCGGGGGGATGACCGGGGAGCTGTTTTTT; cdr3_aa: CASSLSGGMTGELFF
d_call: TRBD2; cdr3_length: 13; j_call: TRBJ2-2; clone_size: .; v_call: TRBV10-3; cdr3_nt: TGTGCCATCAGTGAGCGGGGGGCCGGGGAGCTGTTTTTT; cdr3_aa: CAISERGAGELFF
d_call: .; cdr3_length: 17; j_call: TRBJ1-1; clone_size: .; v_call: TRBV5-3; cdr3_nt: TGTGCCAGAAGCTTCCACGGGTACTTTTGCTTGAACACTGAAGCTTTCTTT; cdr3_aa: CARSFHGYFCLNTEAFF
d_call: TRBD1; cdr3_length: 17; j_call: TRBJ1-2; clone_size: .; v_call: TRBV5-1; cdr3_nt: TGCGCCAGCAGCTTGGTAGCCGGAGACAGGGGGTACTATGGCTACACCTTC; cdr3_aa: CASSLVAGDRGYYGYTF
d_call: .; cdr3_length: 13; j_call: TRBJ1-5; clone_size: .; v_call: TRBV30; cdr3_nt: TGTGCCTGGAGCAGGGATAGCAATCAGCCCCAGCATTTT; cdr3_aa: CAWSRDSNQPQHF
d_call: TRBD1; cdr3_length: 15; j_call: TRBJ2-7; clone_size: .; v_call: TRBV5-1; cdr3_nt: TGCGCCAGCAGCCTAACGCGGACAGGGGGCGAGGGGCAGTACTTC; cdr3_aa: CASSLTRTGGEGQYF
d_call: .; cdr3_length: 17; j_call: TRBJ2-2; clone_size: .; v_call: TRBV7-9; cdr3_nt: TGTGCCAGCAGCTTTGGTACCCAGGGGTCTAACACCGGGGAGCTGTTTTTT; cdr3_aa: CASSFGTQGSNTGELFF
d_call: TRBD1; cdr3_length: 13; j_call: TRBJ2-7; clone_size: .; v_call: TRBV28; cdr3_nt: TGTGCCAGCAGTTACAGGGGGCCCTACGAGCAGTACTTC; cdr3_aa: CASSYRGPYEQYF
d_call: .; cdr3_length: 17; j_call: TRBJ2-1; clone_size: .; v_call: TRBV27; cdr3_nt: TGTGCCAGCAGCCCCCGCGGGGAGCGGAAGTCCTACAATGAGCAGTTCTTC; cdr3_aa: CASSPRGERKSYNEQFF
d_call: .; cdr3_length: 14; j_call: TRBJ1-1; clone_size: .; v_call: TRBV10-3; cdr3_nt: TGTGCCATCAGGGCAATAGTAGGGGGAACTGAAGCTTTCTTT; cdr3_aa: CAIRAIVGGTEAFF
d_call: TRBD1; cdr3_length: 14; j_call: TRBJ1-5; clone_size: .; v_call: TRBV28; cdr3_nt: TGTGCCAGCAGTGTAAACAGGGGAATTCAGCCCCAGCATTTT; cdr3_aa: CASSVNRGIQPQHF
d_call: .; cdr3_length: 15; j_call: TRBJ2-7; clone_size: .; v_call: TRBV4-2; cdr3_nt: TGTGCCAGCAGCCAAGATGGGGCAGGTTTCTACGAGCAGTACTTC; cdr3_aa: CASSQDGAGFYEQYF
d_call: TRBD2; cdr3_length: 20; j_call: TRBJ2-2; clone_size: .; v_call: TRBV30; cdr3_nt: TGTGCCTGGAGCACCCAGGGGAATAGCGGGAGATATTCGAACACCGGGGAGCTGTTTTTT; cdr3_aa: CAWSTQGNSGRYSNTGELFF
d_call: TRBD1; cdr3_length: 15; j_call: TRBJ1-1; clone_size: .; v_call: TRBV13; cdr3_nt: TGTGCCAGCAGCCCCCTGAGACAGGGGCGCACTGAAGCTTTCTTT; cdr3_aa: CASSPLRQGRTEAFF
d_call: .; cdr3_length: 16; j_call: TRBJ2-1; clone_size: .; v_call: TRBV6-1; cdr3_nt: TGTGCCAGCAGTGAAGGGGGCGGGATAGTGTGGAGGGAGCAGTTCTTC; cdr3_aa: CASSEGGGIVWREQFF
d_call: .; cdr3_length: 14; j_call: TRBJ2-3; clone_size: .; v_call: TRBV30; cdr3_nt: TGTGCCTGGAGCACCTGGGGCCACACAGATACGCAGTATTTT; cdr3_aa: CAWSTWGHTDTQYF
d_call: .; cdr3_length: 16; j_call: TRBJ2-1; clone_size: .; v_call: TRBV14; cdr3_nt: TGTGCCAGCAGCCCGGGATCAAGGGAGCCTTACAATGAACAGTTCTTC; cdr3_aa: CASSPGSREPYNEQFF
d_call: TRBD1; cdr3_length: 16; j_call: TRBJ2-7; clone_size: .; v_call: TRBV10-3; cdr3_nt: TGTGCCATCAGTGGGAGGGACAGGGGGCTCGACTACGAGCAGTACTTC; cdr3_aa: CAISGRDRGLDYEQYF
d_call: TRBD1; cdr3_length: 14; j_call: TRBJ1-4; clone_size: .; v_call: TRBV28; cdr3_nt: TGTGCCAGCAGTCTCGGGGGACAGCGAATAAAACTGTTTTTT; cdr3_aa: CASSLGGQRIKLFF
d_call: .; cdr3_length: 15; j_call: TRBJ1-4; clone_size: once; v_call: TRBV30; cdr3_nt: TGTGCCGGGAGGGCCCCCAGGGGAGCTTATGAAAAACTGTTTTTT; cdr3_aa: CAGRAPRGAYEKLFF
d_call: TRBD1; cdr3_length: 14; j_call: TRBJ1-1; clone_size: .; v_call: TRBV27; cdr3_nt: TGTGCCAGCAGGGGGACAGGGGGGAACACTGAAGCTTTCTTT; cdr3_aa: CASRGTGGNTEAFF
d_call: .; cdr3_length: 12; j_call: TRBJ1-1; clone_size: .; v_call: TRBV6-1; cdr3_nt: TGTGCCAGCAGTGATAGGAGTCTAGAAGCTTTCTTT; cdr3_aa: CASSDRSLEAFF
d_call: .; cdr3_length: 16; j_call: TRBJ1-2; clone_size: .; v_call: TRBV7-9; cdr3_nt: TGTGCCAGCAGCACCCTCACTCGGGGGGCTGCCTATGGCTACACCTTC; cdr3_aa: CASSTLTRGAAYGYTF
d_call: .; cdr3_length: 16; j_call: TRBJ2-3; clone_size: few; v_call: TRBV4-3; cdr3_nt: TGCGCCAGCAGCCAACAGTGGCGGTCCCCCACAGATACGCAGTATTTT; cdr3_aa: CASSQQWRSPTDTQYF
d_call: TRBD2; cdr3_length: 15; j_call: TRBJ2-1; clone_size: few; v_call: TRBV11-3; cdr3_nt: TGTGCCAGCAGCTTGGGCGGGAGCTCGGGGAATGAGCAGTTCTTC; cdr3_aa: CASSLGGSSGNEQFF
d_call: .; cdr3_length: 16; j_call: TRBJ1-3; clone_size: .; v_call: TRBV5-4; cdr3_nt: TGTGCCAGCAGCTTGAGTAGCGGAGGTCCGGGAAACACCATATATTTT; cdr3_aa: CASSLSSGGPGNTIYF
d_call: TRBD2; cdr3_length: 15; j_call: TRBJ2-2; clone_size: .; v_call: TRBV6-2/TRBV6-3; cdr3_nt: TGTGCCAGCAGTTATAGCGGGGTCAACACCGGGGAGCTGTTTTTT; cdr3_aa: CASSYSGVNTGELFF
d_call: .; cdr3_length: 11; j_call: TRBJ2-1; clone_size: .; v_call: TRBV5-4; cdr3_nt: TGTGCCAGCAGTTCAGACAATGAGCAGTTCTTC; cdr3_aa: CASSSDNEQFF
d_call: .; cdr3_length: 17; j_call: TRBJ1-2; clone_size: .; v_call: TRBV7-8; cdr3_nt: TGTGCCAGCAGCCAACAAGCGGCAGGGGTCTTAGTCCATGGCTACACCTTC; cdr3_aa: CASSQQAAGVLVHGYTF
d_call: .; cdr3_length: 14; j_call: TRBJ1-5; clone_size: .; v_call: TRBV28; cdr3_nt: TGTGCCAGCAGTTTTCGGACTTTCGGTCAGCCCCAGCATTTT; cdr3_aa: CASSFRTFGQPQHF
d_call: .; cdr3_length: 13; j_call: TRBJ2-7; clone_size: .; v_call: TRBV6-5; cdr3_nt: TGTGCCAGCAGGGACATCGGATCCTACGAGCAGTACTTC; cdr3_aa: CASRDIGSYEQYF
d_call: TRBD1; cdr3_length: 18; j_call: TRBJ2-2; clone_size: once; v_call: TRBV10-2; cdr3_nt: TGCGCCAGCAGTGAAAGGACAGGGATTGGGGGTGGTACCGGGGAGCTGTTTTTT; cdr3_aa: CASSERTGIGGGTGELFF
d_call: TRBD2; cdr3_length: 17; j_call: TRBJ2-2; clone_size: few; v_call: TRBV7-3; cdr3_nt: TGTGCCAGCAGTTCAAGACTAGCGGGAGGGAACACCGGGGAGCTGTTTTTT; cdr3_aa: CASSSRLAGGNTGELFF
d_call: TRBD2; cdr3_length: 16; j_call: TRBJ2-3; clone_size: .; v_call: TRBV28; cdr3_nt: TGTGCCAGCAGTTTATCCACTAGCGGGAGTAGGGATACGCAGTATTTT; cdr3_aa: CASSLSTSGSRDTQYF
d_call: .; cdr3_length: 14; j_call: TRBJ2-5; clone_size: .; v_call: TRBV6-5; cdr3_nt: TGTGCCAGCAGTTACTCGCCGAGGCAAGAGACCCAGTACTTC; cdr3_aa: CASSYSPRQETQYF
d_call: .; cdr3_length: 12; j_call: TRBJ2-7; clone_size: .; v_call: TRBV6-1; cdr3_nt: TGTGCCAGCAGTGAACGGGGTTACGAGCAGTACTTC; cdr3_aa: CASSERGYEQYF
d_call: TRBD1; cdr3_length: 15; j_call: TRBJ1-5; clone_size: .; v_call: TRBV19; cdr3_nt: TGTGCCAGTAGACCTCAGGGGGCCGTCGGGCAGCCCCAGCATTTT; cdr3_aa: CASRPQGAVGQPQHF
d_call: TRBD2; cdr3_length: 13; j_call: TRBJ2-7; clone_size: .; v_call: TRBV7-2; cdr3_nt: TGTGCCAGCAGCTTTAGCGGGAGTATCGAGCAGTACTTC; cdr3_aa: CASSFSGSIEQYF
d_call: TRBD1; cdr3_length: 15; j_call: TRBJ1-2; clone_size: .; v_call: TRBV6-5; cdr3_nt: TGTGCCAGCAGTTACTATAGGGACAGACGATCGGGCTACACCTTC; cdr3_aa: CASSYYRDRRSGYTF
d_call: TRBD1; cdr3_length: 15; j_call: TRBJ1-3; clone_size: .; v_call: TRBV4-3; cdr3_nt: TGCGCCAGCAGCCAAGAGGTCCGGAACAAGGGACAGGGGGAATTT; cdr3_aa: CASSQEVRNKGQGEF
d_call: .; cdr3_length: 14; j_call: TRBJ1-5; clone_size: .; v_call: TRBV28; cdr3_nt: TGTGCCAGCCTCCCGGGGGGTTACTATCAGCCCCAGCATTTT; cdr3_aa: CASLPGGYYQPQHF
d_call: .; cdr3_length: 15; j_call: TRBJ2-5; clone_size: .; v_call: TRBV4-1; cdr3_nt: TGCGCCAGCAGCCAGGGGGCGGGCCCCGGGGAGACCCAGTACTTC; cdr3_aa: CASSQGAGPGETQYF
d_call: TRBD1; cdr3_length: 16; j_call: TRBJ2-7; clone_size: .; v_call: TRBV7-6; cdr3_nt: TGTGCCAGCAGCTTAGGGGTTGGACAGGGAACCTACGAGCAGTACTTC; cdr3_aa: CASSLGVGQGTYEQYF
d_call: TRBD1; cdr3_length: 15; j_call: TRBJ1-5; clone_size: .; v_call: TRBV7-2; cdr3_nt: TGTGCCAGCAGCTTAGGGGACAGGGTGGGCCAGCCCCAGCATTTT; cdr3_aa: CASSLGDRVGQPQHF
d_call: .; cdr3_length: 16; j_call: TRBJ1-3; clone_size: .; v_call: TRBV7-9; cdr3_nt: TGTGCCAGCAGCTTAAGAGGCCTCGGCACTGGAAACACCATATATTTT; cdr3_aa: CASSLRGLGTGNTIYF